This T cell receptor (beta chain) was retrieved from a study of blood T cell repertoires in COVID-19. Study-wide background: Sources were T cells, B-cell-depleted T cells, or PBMCs; the material itself was cDNA or gDNA.

This clone was seen once. Seattle patients were enrolled during active infection and followed longitudinally. The V and J ends lost 4 bases and 1 base respectively, with 11 bases between them. The CDR3 sequence is 14 residues long. The germline CDR1 and CDR2 sequences are SGHNT and YYREEE (reference sequence). Per the original methods: Amplification with reference gene primers provided the estimates of nucleated cell counts. The repertoire was sequenced with immunoSEQ multiplex PCR; TCRdb's copy has only in-frame clones and lacks some. V and J calls and clone size come straight from that table; D and trimming were deduced from the DNA. The sample consists of approximately 440,000 clones, about 87% of them appearing once.

Material: peripheral blood. V usage is TRBV5-4 and J usage is TRBJ1-1; unclear D gene. This clonotype originated in a woman in her fifties or sixties with COVID-19, enrolled during active disease. DNA for the CDR3: TGTGCCAGCAGCCCGTCACCTACGAACACTGAAGCTTTCTTT. As protein: CASSPSPTNTEAFF.